The clone carrying this TCR beta chain was seen only a few times. Its antigen is still unknown. This sample is part of a study of post-analysis software for immune sequencing data. Findings and caveats of the study: The study found significantly lower normalized Chao1 diversity in multiple sclerosis patients than in controls. The five TRBV segments detected at higher frequency in patients than in controls included TRBV5-6, TRBV5-1 and TRBV20-1.

Sequencing libraries made from TCR beta cDNA carried unique molecular identifiers. TCRdb fed the PCR reads into MiXCR, producing one record per CDR3 protein. Of hundreds of thousands of distinct CDR3 sequences in the sample, roughly 30% were seen once. CDR3 length equals 14 residues. V lost 2 bases to trimming and J lost 3 bases, with 11 bases between them. Germline V CDR1 and CDR2: DFQATT, SNEGSKA (reference sequence). The sequence derives from a girl aged 10-17 years with multiple sclerosis. The sample taken for sequencing was blood. This rearrangement joins TRBV20-1 to TRBJ1-5; D is possibly TRBD1 (5 bases). CDR3 protein: CSARSQGANQPQHF. In DNA form, the CDR3 reads TGCAGTGCTAGATCCCAGGGTGCCAATCAGCCCCAGCATTTT.